This T cell receptor beta chain emerged from a study of blood T cell repertoires in COVID-19. Study context: PBMCs, B-cell-depleted T cells, or T cells were the source of the cDNA or gDNA that made up the material.

Residents of approximately 25 US areas, aged roughly 18 to 89 years, made up the participants. CDR1 and CDR2 (germline): KGHSH, LQKENI. The CDR3 is 14 amino acids. V lost 8 bases and J 2 bases, leaving 15 bases between the germline ends. Authors' data handling: Amplifying reference gene primers gave estimates of nucleated cell counts. TCRdb's copy holds only in-frame clones and misses some; the assay was immunoSEQ multiplex PCR. For V, J and clone size, that table is used; D and trimming come from the DNA. This table holds around 210,000 clones, around 90% found once. This clone was seen just once. The specimen was PBMCs or T cells enriched from blood (not recorded which). J is TRBJ2-5 and V is TRBV18, with D possibly matching TRBD1 (6 bases). The source is a woman under 30 who had recovered from COVID-19. The CDR3 DNA reads as TGTGCCAGCAGAGGACAGTGGGGACAAGAGACCCAGTACTTC. Protein product: CASRGQWGQETQYF. Drawing the rest from reference TRBV18 and TRBJ2-5, the complete variable domain is NAGVMQNPRHLVRRRGQEARLRCSPMKGHSHVYWYRQLPEEGLKFMVYLQKENIIDESGMPKERFSAEFPKEGPSILRIQQVVRGDSAAYFCASRGQWGQETQYFGPGTRLLVL.